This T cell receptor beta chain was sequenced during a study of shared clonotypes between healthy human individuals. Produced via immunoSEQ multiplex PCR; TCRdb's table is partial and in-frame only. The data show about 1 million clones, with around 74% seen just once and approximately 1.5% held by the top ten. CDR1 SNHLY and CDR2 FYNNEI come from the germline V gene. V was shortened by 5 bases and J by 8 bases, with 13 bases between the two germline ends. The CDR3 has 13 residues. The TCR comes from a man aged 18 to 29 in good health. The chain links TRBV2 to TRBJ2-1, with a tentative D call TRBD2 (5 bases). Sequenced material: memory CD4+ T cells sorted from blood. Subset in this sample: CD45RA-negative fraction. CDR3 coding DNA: TGTGCCAGCAGTTGGGAGCGGCGGGATGAGCAGTTCTTC. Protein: CASSWERRDEQFF.